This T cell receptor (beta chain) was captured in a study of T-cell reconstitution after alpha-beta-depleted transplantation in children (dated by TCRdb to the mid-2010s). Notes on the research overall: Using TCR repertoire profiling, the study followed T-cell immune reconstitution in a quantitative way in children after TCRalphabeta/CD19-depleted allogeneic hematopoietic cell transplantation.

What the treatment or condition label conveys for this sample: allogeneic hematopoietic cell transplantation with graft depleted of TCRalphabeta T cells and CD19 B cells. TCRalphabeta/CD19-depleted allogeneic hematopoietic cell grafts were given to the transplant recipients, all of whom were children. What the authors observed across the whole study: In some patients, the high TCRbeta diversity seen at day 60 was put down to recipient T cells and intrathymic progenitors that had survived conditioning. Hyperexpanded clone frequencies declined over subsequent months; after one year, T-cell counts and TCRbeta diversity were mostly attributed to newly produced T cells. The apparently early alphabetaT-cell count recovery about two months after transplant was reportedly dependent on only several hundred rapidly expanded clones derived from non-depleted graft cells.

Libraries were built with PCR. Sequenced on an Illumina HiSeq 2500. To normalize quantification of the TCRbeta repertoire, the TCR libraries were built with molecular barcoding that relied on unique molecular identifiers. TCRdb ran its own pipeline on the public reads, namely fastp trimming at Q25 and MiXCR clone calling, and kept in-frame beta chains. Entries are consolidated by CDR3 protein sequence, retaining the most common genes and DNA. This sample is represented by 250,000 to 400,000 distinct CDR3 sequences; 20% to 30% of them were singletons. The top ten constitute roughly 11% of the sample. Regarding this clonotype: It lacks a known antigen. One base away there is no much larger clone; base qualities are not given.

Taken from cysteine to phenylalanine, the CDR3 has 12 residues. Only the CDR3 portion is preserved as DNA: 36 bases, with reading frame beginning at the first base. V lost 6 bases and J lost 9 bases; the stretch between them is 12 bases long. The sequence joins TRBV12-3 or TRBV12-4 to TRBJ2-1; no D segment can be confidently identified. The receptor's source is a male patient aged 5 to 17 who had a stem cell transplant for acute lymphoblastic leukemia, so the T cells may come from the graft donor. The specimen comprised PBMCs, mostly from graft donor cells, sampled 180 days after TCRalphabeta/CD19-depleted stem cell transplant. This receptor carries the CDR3 CASSTGFSEQFF. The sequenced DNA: TGTGCCAGCAGCACGGGCTTTAGTGAGCAGTTCTTC.